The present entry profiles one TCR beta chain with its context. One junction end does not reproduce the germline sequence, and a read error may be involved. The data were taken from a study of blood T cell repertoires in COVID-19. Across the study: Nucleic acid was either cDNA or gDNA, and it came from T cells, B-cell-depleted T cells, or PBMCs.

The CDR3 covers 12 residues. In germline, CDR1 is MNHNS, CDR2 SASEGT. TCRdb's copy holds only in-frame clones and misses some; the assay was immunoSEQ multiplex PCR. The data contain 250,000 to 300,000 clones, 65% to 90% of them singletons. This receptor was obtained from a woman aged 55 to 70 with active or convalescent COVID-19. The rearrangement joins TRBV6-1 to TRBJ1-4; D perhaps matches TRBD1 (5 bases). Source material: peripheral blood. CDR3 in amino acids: CASSDMGWGSAF. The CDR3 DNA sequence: TGTGCCAGCAGTGATATGGGGTGGGGCAGCGCTTTT.